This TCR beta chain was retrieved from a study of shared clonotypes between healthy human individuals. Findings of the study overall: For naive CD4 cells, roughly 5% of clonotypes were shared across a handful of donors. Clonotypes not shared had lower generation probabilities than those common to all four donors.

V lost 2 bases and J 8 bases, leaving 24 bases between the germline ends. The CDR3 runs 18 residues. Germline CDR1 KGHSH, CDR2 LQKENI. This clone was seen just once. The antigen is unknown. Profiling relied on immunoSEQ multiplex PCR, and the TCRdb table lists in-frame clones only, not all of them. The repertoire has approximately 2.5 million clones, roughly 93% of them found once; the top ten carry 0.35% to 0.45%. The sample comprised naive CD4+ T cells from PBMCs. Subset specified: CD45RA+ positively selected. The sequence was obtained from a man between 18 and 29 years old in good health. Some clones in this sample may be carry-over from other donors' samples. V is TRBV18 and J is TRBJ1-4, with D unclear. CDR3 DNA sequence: TGTGCCAGCTCACCATTGACAACCCATCTTACGTCGGGAGAAAAACTGTTTTTT. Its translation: CASSPLTTHLTSGEKLFF. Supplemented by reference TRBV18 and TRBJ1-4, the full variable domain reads NAGVMQNPRHLVRRRGQEARLRCSPMKGHSHVYWYRQLPEEGLKFMVYLQKENIIDESGMPKERFSAEFPKEGPSILRIQQVVRGDSAAYFCASSPLTTHLTSGEKLFFGSGTQLSVL.